This record looks at one TCR beta chain sequence and its context. The antigen remains unidentified. This specimen belongs to a study of shared clonotypes between healthy human individuals. Measured with immunoSEQ multiplex PCR; TCRdb has only the in-frame clones, and not every one. Of about 2.1 million clones in the sample, about 93% were seen once. With V trimmed by 4 bases and J by 2 bases, 12 bases remained unmatched. The CDR3 sequence is 17 residues long. Germline values: CDR1 SGHVS, CDR2 FQNEAQ. CD45RO negativity and positive selection for CCR7 defined naive CD8 cells, a population that excluded terminally differentiated effector memory CD45RA+ cells. Study-level results: Depth of sequencing was expected to influence donor clonotype sharing.

The gene calls are TRBV7-8 and TRBJ2-3, with TRBD1 matching 7 bases. This clonotype was sampled from a young man in good health. Some clones in this sample may be carry-over from other donors' samples. The sequencing sample was made of naive CD8+ T cells from PBMCs. DNA of the CDR3: TGTGCCAGCAGCTCTCTTAGTGATAGGGGGCTCACAGATACGCAGTATTTT. Translated, it gives CASSSLSDRGLTDTQYF.